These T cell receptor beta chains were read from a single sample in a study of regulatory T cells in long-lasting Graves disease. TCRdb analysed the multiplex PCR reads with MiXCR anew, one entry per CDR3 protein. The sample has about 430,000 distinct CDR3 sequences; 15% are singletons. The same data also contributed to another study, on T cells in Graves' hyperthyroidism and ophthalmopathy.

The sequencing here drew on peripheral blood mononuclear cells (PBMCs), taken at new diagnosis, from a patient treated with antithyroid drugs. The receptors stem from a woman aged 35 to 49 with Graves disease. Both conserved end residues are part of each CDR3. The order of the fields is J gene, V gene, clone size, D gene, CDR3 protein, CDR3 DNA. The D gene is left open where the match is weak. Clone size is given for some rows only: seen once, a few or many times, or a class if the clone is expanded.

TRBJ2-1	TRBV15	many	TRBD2	CATSSSFSGRAVDEQFF	TGTGCCACCAGCAGTTCCTTCAGCGGGAGGGCCGTCGATGAGCAGTTCTTC
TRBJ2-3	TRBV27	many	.	CASSFDAGLVTQYF	TGTGCCAGCAGTTTCGATGCGGGGCTGGTTACGCAGTATTTT
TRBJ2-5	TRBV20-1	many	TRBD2	CSAPTSGYQETQYF	TGCAGTGCTCCCACTAGCGGGTACCAAGAGACCCAGTACTTC
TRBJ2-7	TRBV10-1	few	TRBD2	CASGTSSYEQYF	TGCGCCAGCGGGACTAGTTCCTACGAGCAGTACTTC
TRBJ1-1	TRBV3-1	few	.	CASSPVSTVKGNTEAFF	TGTGCCAGCAGCCCGGTCTCCACGGTCAAGGGAAACACTGAAGCTTTCTTT
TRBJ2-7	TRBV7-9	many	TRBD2	CASSSQRGRSYEQYF	TGTGCCAGCAGTTCACAGCGGGGCCGATCCTACGAGCAGTACTTC
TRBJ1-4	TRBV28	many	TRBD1	CASSTGTENEKLFF	TGTGCCAGCAGTACCGGGACAGAAAATGAAAAACTGTTTTTT
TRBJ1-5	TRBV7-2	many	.	CASSLQLADRLNQPQHF	TGTGCCAGCAGCTTACAGTTGGCCGACAGACTAAATCAGCCCCAGCATTTT
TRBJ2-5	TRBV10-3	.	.	CAISDLLAKLQETQYF	TGTGCCATCAGTGACCTACTAGCTAAACTCCAAGAGACCCAGTACTTC
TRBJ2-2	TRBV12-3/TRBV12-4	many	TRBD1	CASRDRFTGELFF	TGTGCCAGCAGGGACAGGTTCACCGGGGAGCTGTTTTTT
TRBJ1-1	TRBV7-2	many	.	CASSPPGKEAFF	TGTGCCAGCAGCCCACCCGGGAAGGAAGCTTTCTTT
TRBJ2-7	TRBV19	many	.	CASSTGHSGSYEQYF	TGTGCCAGTAGTACGGGACATTCGGGATCCTACGAGCAGTACTTC
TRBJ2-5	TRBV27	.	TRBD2	CASSSYGGVETQYF	TGTGCCAGCAGTTCGTACGGGGGGGTAGAGACCCAGTACTTC
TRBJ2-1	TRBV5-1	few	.	CASSLGSAHGEQFF	TGCGCCAGCAGCTTGGGGTCGGCCCACGGTGAGCAGTTCTTC
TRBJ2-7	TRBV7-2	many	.	CATRDGNSYEQYF	TGTGCCACCCGGGACGGTAACTCCTACGAGCAGTACTTC
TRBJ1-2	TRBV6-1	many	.	CASRNRVYGYTF	TGTGCCAGCAGAAACAGGGTCTATGGCTACACCTTC
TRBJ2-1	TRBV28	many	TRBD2	CASTLLAGTYNEQFF	TGTGCCAGCACCCTCCTAGCGGGGACTTACAATGAGCAGTTCTTC
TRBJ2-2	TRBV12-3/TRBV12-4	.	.	CASRGTPNTGELFF	TGTGCCAGCAGGGGGACGCCGAACACCGGGGAGCTGTTTTTT
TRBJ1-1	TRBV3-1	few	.	CASRPEWAGSNTEAFF	TGTGCCAGCAGACCGGAGTGGGCAGGGTCTAACACTGAAGCTTTCTTT
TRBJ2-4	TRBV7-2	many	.	CASSFGLGKNIQYF	TGTGCCAGCAGCTTTGGATTGGGCAAAAACATTCAGTACTTC
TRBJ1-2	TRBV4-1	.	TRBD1	CASSQSSGTGTRFYGYTF	TGCGCCAGCAGCCAGTCATCCGGGACAGGGACCCGCTTCTATGGCTACACCTTC
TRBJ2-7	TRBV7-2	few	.	CASSPGTGPLYEQYF	TGTGCCAGCAGCCCAGGAACGGGACCGCTCTACGAGCAGTACTTC
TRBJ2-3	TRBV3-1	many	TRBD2	CASSQGRTSGRATSTDTQYF	TGTGCCAGCAGCCAAGGCAGGACTAGCGGGAGGGCAACTAGCACAGATACGCAGTATTTT
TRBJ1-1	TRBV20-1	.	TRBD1	CSAKELRGRVSTEAFF	TGCAGTGCAAAAGAACTTAGGGGGCGAGTATCTACTGAAGCTTTCTTT
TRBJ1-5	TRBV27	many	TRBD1	CASSPLIGTGGDQPQHF	TGTGCCAGCAGCCCTTTGATAGGGACAGGGGGCGATCAGCCCCAGCATTTT
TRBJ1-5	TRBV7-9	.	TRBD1	CASSSQGAIGNQPQHF	TGTGCCAGCAGCTCGCAGGGGGCAATCGGCAATCAGCCCCAGCATTTT
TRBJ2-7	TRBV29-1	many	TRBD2	CSVEERLAGVKEQYF	TGCAGCGTTGAGGAAAGACTAGCGGGAGTCAAGGAGCAGTACTTC
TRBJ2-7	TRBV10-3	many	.	CAINLGHSYEQYF	TGTGCCATCAACTTGGGACACTCCTACGAGCAGTACTTC
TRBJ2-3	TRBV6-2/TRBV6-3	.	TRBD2	CASSYPSGSSGRITDTQYF	TGTGCCAGCAGTTACCCGAGTGGTTCTAGCGGGAGGATCACAGATACGCAGTATTTT
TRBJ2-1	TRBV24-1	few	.	CATSATGELHNEQFF	TGTGCCACCAGTGCAACGGGGGAGCTACACAATGAGCAGTTCTTC
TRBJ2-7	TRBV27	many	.	CASSPGLYYEQYF	TGCGCCAGCAGCCCGGGACTCTACTACGAGCAGTACTTC
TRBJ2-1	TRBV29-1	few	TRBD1	CSVDRTGYNEQFF	TGCAGCGTTGATCGGACAGGATACAATGAGCAGTTCTTC
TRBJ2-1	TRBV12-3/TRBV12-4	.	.	CASSLGAGWYNEQFF	TGTGCCAGCAGTTTAGGGGCGGGATGGTACAATGAGCAGTTCTTC
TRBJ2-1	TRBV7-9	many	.	CASSLAGESYNEQFF	TGTGCCAGCAGCTTAGCGGGAGAATCATACAATGAGCAGTTCTTC
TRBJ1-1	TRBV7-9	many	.	CASSGQLEAFF	TGTGCCAGCAGCGGACAGCTTGAAGCTTTCTTT
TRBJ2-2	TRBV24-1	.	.	CATSDYTGELFF	TGTGCCACCAGTGATTACACCGGGGAGCTGTTTTTT
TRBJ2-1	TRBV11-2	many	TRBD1	CASSLGGTGGNEQFF	TGTGCCAGCAGCTTAGGGGGGACAGGGGGGAATGAGCAGTTCTTC
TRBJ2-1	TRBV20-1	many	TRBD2	CSARGGSGSGNEQFF	TGCAGTGCTAGAGGTGGTAGCGGGAGTGGGAATGAGCAGTTCTTC
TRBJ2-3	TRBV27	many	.	CASSLDLRALRIPDTQYF	TGTGCCAGCAGTCTTGACTTGCGGGCTCTGAGAATCCCAGATACGCAGTATTTT
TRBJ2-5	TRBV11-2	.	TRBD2	CASSVISGRAETQYF	TGTGCCAGCAGCGTGATTAGCGGGAGGGCCGAGACCCAGTACTTC
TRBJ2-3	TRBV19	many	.	CASSGSSTDTQYF	TGTGCCAGTTCGGGGTCTAGCACAGATACGCAGTATTTT
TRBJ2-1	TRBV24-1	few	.	CATSDSTVYNEQFF	TGTGCCACCAGTGATTCGACAGTTTACAATGAGCAGTTCTTC
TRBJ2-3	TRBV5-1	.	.	CASSAYGPLGGGTDTQYF	TGCGCCAGCAGCGCTTATGGTCCGCTAGGTGGGGGCACAGATACGCAGTATTTT
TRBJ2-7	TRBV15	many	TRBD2	CATSRDRDRASGSVSYEQYF	TGTGCCACCAGCAGAGATCGGGACAGAGCTAGCGGGAGTGTGTCCTACGAGCAGTACTTC
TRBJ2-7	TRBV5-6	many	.	CASSLGANEQYF	TGTGCCAGCAGCTTGGGAGCGAACGAGCAGTACTTC
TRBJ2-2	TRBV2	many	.	CASVGDWNTGELFF	TGTGCCAGCGTAGGAGATTGGAACACCGGGGAGCTGTTTTTT
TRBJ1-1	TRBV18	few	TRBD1	CASSGTGGENTEAFF	TGTGCCAGCTCAGGCACAGGGGGGGAGAACACTGAAGCTTTCTTT
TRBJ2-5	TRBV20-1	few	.	CSARVQSGLGETQYF	TGCAGTGCTAGAGTTCAGTCAGGTCTGGGGGAGACCCAGTACTTC
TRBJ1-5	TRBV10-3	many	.	CAISVGLRADQPQHF	TGTGCCATCAGTGTTGGCCTGAGAGCGGATCAGCCCCAGCATTTT
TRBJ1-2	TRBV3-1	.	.	CASSQETAFRGNNYGYTF	TGTGCCAGCAGCCAGGAAACCGCTTTCAGGGGTAATAACTATGGCTACACCTTC
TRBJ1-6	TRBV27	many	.	CASSYGLNYNSPLHF	TGTGCCAGCAGTTATGGACTGAACTATAATTCACCCCTCCACTTT